Reported below is one T cell receptor (beta chain). No antigen is known for it. Assay used: immunoSEQ multiplex PCR; TCRdb lists only in-frame clones, some missing. The sample has some 110,000 clones; 88% are singletons. The CDR3 contains 13 residues. Trimming removed 6 bases at V and 1 base at J, with 8 bases between. Germline CDR1 reads MNHEY; CDR2 reads SMNVEV (reference sequence). This specimen comes from a study of T cell responses to AZD1222 COVID-19 vaccine. General observations from the study: The donors showed a predominance of white British ancestry and of females, with possible underestimation of clonal diversity. The span of vaccine-associated CD4 TCRs extended across spike, with dominance at 160-218 and 743-854. Receipt of two AZD1222 doses was followed by a rise in Spike-specific TCR breadth and depth. The study identified only five to seven AZD1222 recipients as seropositive at baseline.

The specimen comprised peripheral blood, sampled on day 0 of AZD1222 vaccination. This TCR came from an adult in good health. This chain connects TRBV27 to TRBJ2-3, with D unclear. The CDR3 DNA follows: TGTGCCAGCAGAGGGTGGGGCACAGATACGCAGTATTTT. Residues: CASRGWGTDTQYF.